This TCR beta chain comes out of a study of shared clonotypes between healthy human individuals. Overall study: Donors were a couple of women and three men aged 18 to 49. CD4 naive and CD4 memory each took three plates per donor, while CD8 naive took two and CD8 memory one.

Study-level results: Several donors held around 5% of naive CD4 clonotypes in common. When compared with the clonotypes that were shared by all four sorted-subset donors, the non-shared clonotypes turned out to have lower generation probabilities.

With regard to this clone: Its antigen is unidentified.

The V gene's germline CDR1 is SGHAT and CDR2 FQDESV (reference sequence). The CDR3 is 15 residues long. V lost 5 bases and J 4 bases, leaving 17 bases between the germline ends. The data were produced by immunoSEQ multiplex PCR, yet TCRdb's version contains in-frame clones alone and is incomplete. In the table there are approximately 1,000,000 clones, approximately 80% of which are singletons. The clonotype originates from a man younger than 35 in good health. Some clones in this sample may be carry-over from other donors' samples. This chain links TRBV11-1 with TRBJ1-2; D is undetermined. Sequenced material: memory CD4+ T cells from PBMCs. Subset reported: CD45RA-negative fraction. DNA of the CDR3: TGTGCCAGCAGCCCTTTAGTCGGGGAGACCTATGGCTACACCTTC. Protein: CASSPLVGETYGYTF.